The 4 T cell receptor beta chains below all came from one sample that was sequenced in a study of blood T cell repertoires in COVID-19. TCRdb's copy holds only in-frame clones and misses some; the assay was immunoSEQ multiplex PCR. This table holds about 76,000 clones, 70% to 90% found once. What was sequenced was peripheral blood. These receptors all come from a man aged 60-69 years with COVID-19, enrolled during active disease.

The V gene is TRBV7-9, the J gene TRBJ2-1, with D possibly TRBD2 on 5 matching bases. Germline V gives CDR1 SEHNR, CDR2 FQNEAQ (reference sequence). The CDR3 is 15 amino acids. Deletions cut 3 bases from V and 9 bases from J, with 18 bases between. The CDR3 is CASSFYSPSMGEQFF. CDR3 coding DNA: TGTGCCAGCAGCTTTTACAGCCCTAGCATGGGTGAGCAGTTCTTC. Drawing the rest from reference TRBV7-9 and TRBJ2-1, the complete variable domain is DTGVSQNPRHKITKRGQNVTFRCDPISEHNRLYWYRQTLGQGPEFLTYFQNEAQLEKSRLLSDRFSAERPKGSFSTLEIQRTEQGDSAMYLCASSFYSPSMGEQFFGPGTRLTVL.

The gene calls are TRBV7-9 and TRBJ1-1; no clear D gene. Germline V gene data show CDR1 as SEHNR and CDR2 as FQNEAQ (reference sequence). This CDR3 is built from 14 residues. V dropped 1 base and J dropped 10 bases, with 16 bases sitting between them. In nucleotides, the CDR3 is TGTGCCAGCAGCTTAGGGGTTTCGGGGTCCGGAGCTTTCTTT. Translating gives CASSLGVSGSGAFF.

The rearrangement links TRBV4-2 to TRBJ1-4; TRBD1 agrees at 8 bases. The germline V gene encodes CDR1 LGHNA and CDR2 YNFKEQ. Trimming removed 4 bases from V and 5 bases from J; junction bases left unmatched: 6. This CDR3 contains 15 residues. CDR3 sequence (DNA): TGTGCCAGCAGCCGAGAGGACAGGGTAAATGAAAAACTGTTTTTT. Its protein is CASSREDRVNEKLFF.

The V and J genes are TRBV12-3 or TRBV12-4 and TRBJ1-2; 10 positions agree with TRBD1. The length of the CDR3 is 13 residues. V dropped 6 bases and J dropped 7; count of bases not matched to a gene: 5. CDR3 DNA: TGTGCCAGCAGAAAGGACAGGGGGACTGGCTACACCTTC. Translating it yields CASRKDRGTGYTF.